The entry below describes one T cell receptor beta chain. The length of the CDR3 is 16 residues. Losses at the gene ends were 10 bases for V and 5 bases for J; bases not matched to a gene: 20. CDR1 and CDR2 (germline): MDHEN, SYDVKM. These data are taken from a study of blood T cell repertoires in COVID-19. Turning to the study itself: Material from acute and convalescent COVID-19 was sourced from the United States, Italy and Spain.

Sequencing used immunoSEQ multiplex PCR; TCRdb keeps in-frame clones, though not all of them. This sample yields about 180,000 clones, of which 82% are seen a single time; 8% to 9.5% belongs to the top ten. Sequencing used peripheral blood. The rearrangement joins TRBV28 to TRBJ2-7; 7 nucleotides line up with TRBD2. The sequence was collected from a woman between 65 and 79 years old with acute or convalescent COVID-19. In DNA, the CDR3 is TGTGCCACCATAAGTCCTATCACGCGGGGGTTTGACGAGCAGTACTTC. It translates to CATISPITRGFDEQYF.